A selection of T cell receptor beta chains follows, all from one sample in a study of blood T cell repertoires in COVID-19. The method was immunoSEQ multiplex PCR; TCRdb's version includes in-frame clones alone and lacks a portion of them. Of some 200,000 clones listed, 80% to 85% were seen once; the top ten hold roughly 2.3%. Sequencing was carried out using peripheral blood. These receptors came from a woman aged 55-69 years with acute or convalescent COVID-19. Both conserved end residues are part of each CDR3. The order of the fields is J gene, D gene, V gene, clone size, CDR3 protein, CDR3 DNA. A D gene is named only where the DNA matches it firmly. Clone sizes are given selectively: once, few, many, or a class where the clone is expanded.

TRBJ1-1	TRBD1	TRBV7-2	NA	CASSSQGGVSEAFF	TGTGCCAGCAGCTCACAGGGGGGGGTTTCTGAAGCTTTCTTT
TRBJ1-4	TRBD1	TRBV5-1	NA	CASSQGTGPNEKLFF	TGCGCCAGCAGCCAGGGGACAGGGCCTAATGAAAAACTGTTTTTT
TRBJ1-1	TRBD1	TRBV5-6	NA	CASSPRGLTEAFF	TGTGCCAGCAGCCCCAGGGGGCTCACTGAAGCTTTCTTT
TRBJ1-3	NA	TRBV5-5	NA	CASSLDLQGSGNTIYF	TGTGCCAGCAGCTTAGACTTACAGGGCTCTGGAAACACCATATATTTT
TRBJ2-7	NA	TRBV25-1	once	CASSEWGDEQYF	TGTGCCAGCAGTGAATGGGGGGACGAGCAGTACTTC
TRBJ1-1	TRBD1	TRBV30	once	CAWSLGGRLTEAFF	TGTGCCTGGAGCCTAGGGGGCCGTTTGACAGAAGCTTTCTTT
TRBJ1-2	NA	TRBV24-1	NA	CATSDLNNGYTF	TGTGCCACCAGTGATTTGAACAATGGCTACACCTTC
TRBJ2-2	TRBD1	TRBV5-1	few	CASSSGTGDTGELFF	TGCGCCAGCAGCTCCGGGACAGGGGACACCGGGGAGCTGTTTTTT
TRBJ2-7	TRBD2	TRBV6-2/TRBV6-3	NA	CASSRGAGGPTYEQYF	TGTGCCAGCAGCCGTGGAGCGGGGGGGCCCACCTACGAGCAGTACTTC
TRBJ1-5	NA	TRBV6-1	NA	CASSLNRGQPQHF	TGTGCCAGCAGTCTGAATCGCGGTCAGCCCCAGCATTTT
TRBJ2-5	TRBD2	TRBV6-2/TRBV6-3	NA	CASSPLSGGRTQYF	TGTGCCAGCAGCCCTCTTAGCGGGGGGCGAACCCAGTACTTC
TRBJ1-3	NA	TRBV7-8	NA	CASSLAGLSPGNTIYF	TGTGCCAGCAGCTTAGCGGGACTAAGTCCGGGAAACACCATATATTTT
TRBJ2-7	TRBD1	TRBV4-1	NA	CASSQGQGRHEQYF	TGCGCCAGCAGCCAGGGACAGGGGAGGCACGAGCAGTACTTC